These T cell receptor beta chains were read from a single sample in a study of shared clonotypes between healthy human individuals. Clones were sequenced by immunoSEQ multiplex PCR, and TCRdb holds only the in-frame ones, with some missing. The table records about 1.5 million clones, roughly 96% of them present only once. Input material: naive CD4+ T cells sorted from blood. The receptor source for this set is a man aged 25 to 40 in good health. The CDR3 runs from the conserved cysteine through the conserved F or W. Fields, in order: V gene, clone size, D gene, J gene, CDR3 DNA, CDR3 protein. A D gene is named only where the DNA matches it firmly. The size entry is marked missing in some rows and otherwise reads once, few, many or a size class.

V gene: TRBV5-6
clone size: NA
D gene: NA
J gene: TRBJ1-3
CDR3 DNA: TGTGCCAGCAGTTCAACAGCCGACACCATATATTTT
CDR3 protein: CASSSTADTIYF

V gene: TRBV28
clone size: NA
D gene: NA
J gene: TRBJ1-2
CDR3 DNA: TGTGCCAGCAGTTTACCCAGGAATTATGGCTACACCTTC
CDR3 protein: CASSLPRNYGYTF

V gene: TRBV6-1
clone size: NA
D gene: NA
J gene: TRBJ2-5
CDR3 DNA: TGTGCCAGCAGTTGGGGACGGGCCCAAGAGACCCAGTACTTC
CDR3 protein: CASSWGRAQETQYF

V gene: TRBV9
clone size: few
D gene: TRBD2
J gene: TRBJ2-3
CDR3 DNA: TGTGCCAGCAGCGTTTCTTCGGGACTAGCGTCGCCAGATACGCAGTATTTT
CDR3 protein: CASSVSSGLASPDTQYF

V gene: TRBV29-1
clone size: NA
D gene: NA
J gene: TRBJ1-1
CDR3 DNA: TGCAGCGTTCGAACTCCACACAACGACCCCACTGAAGCTTTCTTT
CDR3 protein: CSVRTPHNDPTEAFF

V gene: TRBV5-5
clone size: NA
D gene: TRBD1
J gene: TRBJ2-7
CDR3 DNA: TGTGCCAGCAGCCCTCAGGGGGCGCCCCCCTACGAGCAGTACTTC
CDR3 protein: CASSPQGAPPYEQYF

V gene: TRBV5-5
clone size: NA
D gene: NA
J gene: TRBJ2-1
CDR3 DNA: TGTGCCAGCAGCTTGGAAGACAGTCGGGCGGATGAGCAGTTCTTC
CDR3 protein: CASSLEDSRADEQFF

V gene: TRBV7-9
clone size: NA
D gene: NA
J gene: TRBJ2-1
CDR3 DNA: TGTGCCAGCAGCTTACCGGGGCAAGGGAGTGAGCAGTTCTTC
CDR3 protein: CASSLPGQGSEQFF

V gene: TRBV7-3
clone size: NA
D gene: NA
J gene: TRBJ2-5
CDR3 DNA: TGTGCCAGCAGCCGGAGGGGGAAGGAGACCCAGTACTTC
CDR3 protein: CASSRRGKETQYF

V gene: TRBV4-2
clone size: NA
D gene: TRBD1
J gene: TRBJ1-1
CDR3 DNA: TGTGCCAGCAGCCAAGCCGGGACAGGCGTCCTTATAGCTTTCTTT
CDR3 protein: CASSQAGTGVLIAFF

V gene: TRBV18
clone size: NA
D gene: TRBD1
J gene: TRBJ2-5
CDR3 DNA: TGTGCCAGCTCACCGACAGGGGGCTGGGAGACCCAGTACTTC
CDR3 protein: CASSPTGGWETQYF

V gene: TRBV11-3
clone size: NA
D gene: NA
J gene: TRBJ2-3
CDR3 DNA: TGTGCCAGCAGCTTAGCGGGGACAGATACGCAGTATTTT
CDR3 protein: CASSLAGTDTQYF

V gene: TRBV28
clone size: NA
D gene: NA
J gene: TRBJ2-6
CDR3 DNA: TGTGCCAGCAGTTTATTCGGGACTGGGGCCAACGTCCTGACTTTC
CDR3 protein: CASSLFGTGANVLTF

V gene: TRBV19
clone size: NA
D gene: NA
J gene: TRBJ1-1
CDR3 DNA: TGTGCCAGTACACGCACGTCGAACACTGAAGCTTTCTTT
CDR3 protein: CASTRTSNTEAFF

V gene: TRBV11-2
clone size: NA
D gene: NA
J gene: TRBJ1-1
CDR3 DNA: TGTGCCAGCAGCTTAGTGGGTGGTAGCAACACTGAAGCTTTCTTT
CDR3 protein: CASSLVGGSNTEAFF

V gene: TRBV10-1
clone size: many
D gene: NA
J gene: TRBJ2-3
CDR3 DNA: TGCGCCAGCAGTAAGGCGGATCCTAGCACAGATACGCAGTATTTT
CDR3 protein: CASSKADPSTDTQYF

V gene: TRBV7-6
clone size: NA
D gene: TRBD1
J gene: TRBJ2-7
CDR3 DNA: TGTGCCAGCAGCTCCTCATGGGACAGCCAACCCTACGAGCAGTACTTC
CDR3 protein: CASSSSWDSQPYEQYF

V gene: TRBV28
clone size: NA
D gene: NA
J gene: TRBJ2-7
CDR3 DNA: TGTGCCAGCAGTCCGTATTCAGGGACCATAAACTCCTACGAGCAGTACTTC
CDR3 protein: CASSPYSGTINSYEQYF

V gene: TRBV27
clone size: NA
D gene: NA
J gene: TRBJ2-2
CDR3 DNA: TGTGCCAGCAGTTTTTCTACCGGGGAGCTGTTTTTT
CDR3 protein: CASSFSTGELFF